This TCR beta chain derives from a study of technical replicates of blood from a handful of donors. Produced via immunoSEQ multiplex PCR; TCRdb's table is partial and in-frame only. The sample has about 66,000 clones, roughly nine tenths seen once; the top ten hold under 0.5%. This clonotype originated in a human donor in good health. Sequences were obtained from T cells isolated from PBMCs.

The CDR3 DNA reads as TGTGCCAGCAGCGTTCCGCGACTAGCGGGAGGGCGGGGCGGGGAGCTGTTTTTT. It codes for CASSVPRLAGGRGGELFF. The genes are TRBV9 and TRBJ2-2; 14 nucleotides agree with TRBD2. The V segment lost 2 bases and the J segment 7 bases; nucleotides outside the gene matches: 10. The CDR3 is made up of 18 amino acids. The germline V gene has CDR1 SGDLS and CDR2 YYNGEE.